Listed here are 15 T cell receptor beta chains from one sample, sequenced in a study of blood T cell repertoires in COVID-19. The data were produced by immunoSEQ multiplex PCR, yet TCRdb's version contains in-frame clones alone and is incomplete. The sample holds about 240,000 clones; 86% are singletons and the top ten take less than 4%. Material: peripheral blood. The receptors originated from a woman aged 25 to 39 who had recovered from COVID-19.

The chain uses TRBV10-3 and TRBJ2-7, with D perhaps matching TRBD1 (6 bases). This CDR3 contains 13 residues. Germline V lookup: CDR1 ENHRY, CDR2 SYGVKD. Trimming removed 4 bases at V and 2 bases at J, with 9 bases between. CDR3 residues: CAISVGTTYEQYF. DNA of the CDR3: TGTGCCATCAGTGTCGGGACAACCTACGAGCAGTACTTC.

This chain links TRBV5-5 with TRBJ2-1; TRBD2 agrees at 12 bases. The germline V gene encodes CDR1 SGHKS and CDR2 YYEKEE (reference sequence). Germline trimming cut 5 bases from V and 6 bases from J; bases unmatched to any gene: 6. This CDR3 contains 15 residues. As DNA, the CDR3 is TGTGCCAGCAGGCCGACTAGCGGGGGCCGCAATGAGCAGTTCTTC. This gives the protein CASRPTSGGRNEQFF.

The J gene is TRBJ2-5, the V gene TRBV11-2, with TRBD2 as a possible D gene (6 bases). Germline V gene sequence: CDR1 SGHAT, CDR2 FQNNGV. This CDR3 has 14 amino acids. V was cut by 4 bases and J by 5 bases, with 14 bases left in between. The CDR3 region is CASSSLTSMETQYF. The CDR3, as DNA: TGTGCCAGCAGCTCCCTCACTAGCATGGAGACCCAGTACTTC.

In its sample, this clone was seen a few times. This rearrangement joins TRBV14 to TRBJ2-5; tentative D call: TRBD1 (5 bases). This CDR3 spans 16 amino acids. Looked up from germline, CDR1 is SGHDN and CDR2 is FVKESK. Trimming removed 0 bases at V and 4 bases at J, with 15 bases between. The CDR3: CASSQDLRADRETQYF. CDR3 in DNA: TGTGCCAGCAGCCAAGATTTAAGGGCAGACAGAGAGACCCAGTACTTC.

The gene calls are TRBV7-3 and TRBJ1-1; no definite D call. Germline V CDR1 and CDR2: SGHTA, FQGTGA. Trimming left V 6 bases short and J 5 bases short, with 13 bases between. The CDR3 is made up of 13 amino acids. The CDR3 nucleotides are TGTGCCAGCAGTCCGACCCCGGGGACTGAAGCTTTCTTT. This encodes CASSPTPGTEAFF. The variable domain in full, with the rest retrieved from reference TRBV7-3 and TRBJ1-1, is GAGVSQTPSNKVTEKGKYVELRCDPISGHTALYWYRQSLGQGPEFLIYFQGTGAADDSGLPNDRFFAVRPEGSVSTLKIQRTERGDSAVYLCASSPTPGTEAFFGQGTRLTVV.

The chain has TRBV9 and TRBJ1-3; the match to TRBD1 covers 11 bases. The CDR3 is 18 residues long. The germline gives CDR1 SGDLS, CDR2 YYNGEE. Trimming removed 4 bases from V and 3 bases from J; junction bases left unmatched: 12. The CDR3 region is CASSPLPRTGGSGNTIYF. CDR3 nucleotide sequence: TGTGCCAGCAGCCCACTACCCCGGACAGGGGGCAGTGGAAACACCATATATTTT.

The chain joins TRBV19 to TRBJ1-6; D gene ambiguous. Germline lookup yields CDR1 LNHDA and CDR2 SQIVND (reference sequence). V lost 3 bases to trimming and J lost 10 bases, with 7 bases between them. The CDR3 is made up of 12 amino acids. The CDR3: CASSIGSSPLHF. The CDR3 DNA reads TGTGCCAGTAGTATCGGGTCCTCACCCCTCCACTTT.

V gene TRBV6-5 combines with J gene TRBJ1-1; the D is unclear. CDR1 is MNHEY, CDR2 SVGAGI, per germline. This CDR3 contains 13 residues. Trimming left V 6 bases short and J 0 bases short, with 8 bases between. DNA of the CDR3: TGTGCCAGCAGCCCAGGCATGAACACTGAAGCTTTCTTT. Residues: CASSPGMNTEAFF.

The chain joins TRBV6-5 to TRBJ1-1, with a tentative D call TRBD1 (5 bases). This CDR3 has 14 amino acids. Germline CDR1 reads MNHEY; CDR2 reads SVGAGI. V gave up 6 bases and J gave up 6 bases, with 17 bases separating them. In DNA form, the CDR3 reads TGTGCCAGCAGCCGCAGGCGGGGGGAACCTGAAGCTTTCTTT. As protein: CASSRRRGEPEAFF.

CDR3 protein: CASRFGQGPDTQYF. The CDR3 coding sequence is TGTGCCAGCAGATTCGGACAGGGCCCAGATACGCAGTATTTT. This chain connects TRBV2 to TRBJ2-3, with 8 bases identical to TRBD1. Trimming took 6 bases from V and 4 from J; bases not matched to a gene: 6. The CDR3 is 14 residues long. CDR1 and CDR2 (germline): SNHLY, FYNNEI.

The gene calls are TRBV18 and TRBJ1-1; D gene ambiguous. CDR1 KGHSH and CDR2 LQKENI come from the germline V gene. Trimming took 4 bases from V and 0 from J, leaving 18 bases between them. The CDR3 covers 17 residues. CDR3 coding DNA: TGTGCCAGCTCACGCATACCACGCCCGGTCATGAACACTGAAGCTTTCTTT. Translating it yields CASSRIPRPVMNTEAFF. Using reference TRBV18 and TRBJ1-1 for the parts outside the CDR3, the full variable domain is NAGVMQNPRHLVRRRGQEARLRCSPMKGHSHVYWYRQLPEEGLKFMVYLQKENIIDESGMPKERFSAEFPKEGPSILRIQQVVRGDSAAYFCASSRIPRPVMNTEAFFGQGTRLTVV.

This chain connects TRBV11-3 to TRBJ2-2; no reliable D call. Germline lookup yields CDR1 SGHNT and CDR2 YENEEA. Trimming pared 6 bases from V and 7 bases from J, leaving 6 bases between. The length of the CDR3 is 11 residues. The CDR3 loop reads CASSLNGELFF. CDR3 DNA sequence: TGTGCCAGCAGTCTTAACGGGGAGCTGTTTTTT.

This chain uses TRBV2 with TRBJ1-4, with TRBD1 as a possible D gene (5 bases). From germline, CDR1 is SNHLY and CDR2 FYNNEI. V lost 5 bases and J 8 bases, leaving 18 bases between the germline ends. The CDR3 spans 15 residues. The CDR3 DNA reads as TGTGCCAGCAGTCCAGGGCCAGGTCGAGGAGAAAAACTGTTTTTT. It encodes CASSPGPGRGEKLFF. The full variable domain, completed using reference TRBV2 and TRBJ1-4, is EPEVTQTPSHQVTQMGQEVILRCVPISNHLYFYWYRQILGQKVEFLVSFYNNEISEKSEIFDDQFSVERPDGSNFTLKIRSTKLEDSAMYFCASSPGPGRGEKLFFGSGTQLSVL.

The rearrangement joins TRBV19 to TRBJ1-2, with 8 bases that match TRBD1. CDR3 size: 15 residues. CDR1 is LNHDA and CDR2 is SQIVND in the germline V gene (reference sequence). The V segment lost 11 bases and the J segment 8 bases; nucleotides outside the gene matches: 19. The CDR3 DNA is TGTGCCTGCTACCCAATACGGACAGGGAGCGGAGGCTACACCTTC. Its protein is CACYPIRTGSGGYTF.

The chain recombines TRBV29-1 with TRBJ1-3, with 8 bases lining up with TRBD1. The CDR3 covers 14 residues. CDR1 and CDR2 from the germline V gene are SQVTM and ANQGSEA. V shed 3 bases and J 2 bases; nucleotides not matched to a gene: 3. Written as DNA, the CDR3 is TGCAGCGTTGACCAGACAGGGGCTGGAAACACCATATATTTT. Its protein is CSVDQTGAGNTIYF.